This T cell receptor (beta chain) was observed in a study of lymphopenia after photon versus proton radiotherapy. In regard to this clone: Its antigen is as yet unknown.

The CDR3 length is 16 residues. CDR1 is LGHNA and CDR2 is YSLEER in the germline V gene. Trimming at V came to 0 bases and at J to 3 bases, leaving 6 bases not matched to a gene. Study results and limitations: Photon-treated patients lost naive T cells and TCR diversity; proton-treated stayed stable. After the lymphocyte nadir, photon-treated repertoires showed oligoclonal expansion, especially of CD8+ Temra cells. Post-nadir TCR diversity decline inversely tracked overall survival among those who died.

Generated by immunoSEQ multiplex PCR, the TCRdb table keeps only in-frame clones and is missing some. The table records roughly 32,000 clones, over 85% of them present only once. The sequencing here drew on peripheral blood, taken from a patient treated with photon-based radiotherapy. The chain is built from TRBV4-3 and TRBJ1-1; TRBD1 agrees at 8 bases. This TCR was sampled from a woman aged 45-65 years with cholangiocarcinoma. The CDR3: CASSQDLTGAHTEAFF. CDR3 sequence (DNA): TGCGCCAGCAGCCAAGATCTGACAGGGGCTCACACTGAAGCTTTCTTT.